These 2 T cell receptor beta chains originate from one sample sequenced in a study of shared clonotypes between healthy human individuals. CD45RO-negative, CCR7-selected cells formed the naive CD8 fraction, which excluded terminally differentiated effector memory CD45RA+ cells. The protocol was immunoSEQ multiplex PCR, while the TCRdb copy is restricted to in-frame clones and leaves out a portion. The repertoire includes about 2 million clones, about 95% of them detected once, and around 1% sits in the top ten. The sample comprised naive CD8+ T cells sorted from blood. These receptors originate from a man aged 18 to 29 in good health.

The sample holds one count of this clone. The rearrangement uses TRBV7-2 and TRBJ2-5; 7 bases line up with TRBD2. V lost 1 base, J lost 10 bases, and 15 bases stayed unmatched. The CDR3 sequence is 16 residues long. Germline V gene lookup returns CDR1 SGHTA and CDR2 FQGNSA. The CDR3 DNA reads TGTGCCAGCAGCTTAGTCCAAATCACTAGCGATGGAGACCAGTACTTC. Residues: CASSLVQITSDGDQYF.

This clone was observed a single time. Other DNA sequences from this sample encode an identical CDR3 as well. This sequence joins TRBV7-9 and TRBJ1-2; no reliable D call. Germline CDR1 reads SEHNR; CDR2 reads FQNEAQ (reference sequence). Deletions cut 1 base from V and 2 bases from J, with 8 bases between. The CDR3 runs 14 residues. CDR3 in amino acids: CASSLGFGNYGYTF. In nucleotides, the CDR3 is TGTGCCAGCAGCTTAGGTTTCGGGAACTATGGCTACACCTTC.